The entry below gives a single T cell receptor (beta chain) sequence along with its context. CDR3 length: 14 residues. Trimming left V 0 bases short and J 0 bases short, with 3 bases between. Looked up from germline, CDR1 is MDHEN and CDR2 is SYDVKM. This specimen comes from a study of cytomegalovirus exposure and HLA in healthy donors. A multiplex PCR was run with 60 Vbeta primers and 13 Jbeta primers. Clones were sequenced by immunoSEQ multiplex PCR, and TCRdb holds only the in-frame ones, with some missing. This table has 200,000 or so clones, about 81% appearing once. This receptor was taken from a woman aged 50 to 65 in good health and CMV-seropositive. The sample comprised PBMCs. V usage is TRBV28 and J usage is TRBJ2-1; D uncertain. The CDR3 nucleotides read TGTGCCAGCAGTTTATGGAGCTCCTACAATGAGCAGTTCTTC. Its translation is CASSLWSSYNEQFF. The complete variable domain, with remaining parts taken from reference TRBV28 and TRBJ2-1, reads DVKVTQSSRYLVKRTGEKVFLECVQDMDHENMFWYRQDPGLGLRLIYFSYDVKMKEKGDIPEGYSVSREKKERFSLILESASTNQTSMYLCASSLWSSYNEQFFGPGTRLTVL.